This note documents a single T cell receptor beta chain sequence. The record originates from a study of blood T cell repertoires in COVID-19. About the research overall: The study drew acute and convalescent COVID-19 samples from the United States, Italy and Spain. The analysed material was cDNA or gDNA that came from T cells, B-cell-depleted T cells, or PBMCs.

CDR1 is LNHDA, CDR2 SQIVND, per germline (reference sequence). This CDR3 contains 14 residues. After removal of 5 bases from V and 2 bases from J, the junction contained 4 bases not matched to a gene. Grouping used clinical history reported by participants in a survey and questionnaire. The method was immunoSEQ multiplex PCR; TCRdb's version includes in-frame clones alone and lacks a portion of them. The sample carries 210,000 or so clones, about 90% recorded once. The TCR sequence derives from a woman in her forties or fifties in a cohort exposed to, infected with or recovered from COVID-19 (not recorded which). V is TRBV19 and J is TRBJ2-7; 9 positions agree with TRBD1. The material sequenced was PBMCs or T cells enriched from blood (not recorded which). CDR3: CASSPGTGPYEQYF. For the CDR3, the DNA is TGTGCCAGTAGTCCTGGGACAGGGCCCTACGAGCAGTACTTC.